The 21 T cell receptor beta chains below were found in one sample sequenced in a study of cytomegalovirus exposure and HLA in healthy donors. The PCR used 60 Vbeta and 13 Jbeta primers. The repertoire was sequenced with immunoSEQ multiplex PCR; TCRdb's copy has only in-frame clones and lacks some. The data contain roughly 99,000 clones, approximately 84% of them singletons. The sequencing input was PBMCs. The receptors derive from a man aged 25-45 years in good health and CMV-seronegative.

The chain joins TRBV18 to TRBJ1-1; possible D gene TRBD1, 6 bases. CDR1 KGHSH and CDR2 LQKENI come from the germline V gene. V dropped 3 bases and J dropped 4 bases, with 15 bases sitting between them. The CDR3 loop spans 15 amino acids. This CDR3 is CASSPDVQGGTEAFF. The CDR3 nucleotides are TGTGCCAGCTCACCCGACGTCCAAGGGGGCACTGAAGCTTTCTTT.

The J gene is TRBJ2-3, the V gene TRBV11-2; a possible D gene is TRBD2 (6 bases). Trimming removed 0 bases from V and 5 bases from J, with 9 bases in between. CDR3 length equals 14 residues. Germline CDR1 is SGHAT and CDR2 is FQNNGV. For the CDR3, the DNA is TGTGCCAGCAGCTTAGATCTGGGGGGAGATACGCAGTATTTT. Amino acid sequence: CASSLDLGGDTQYF. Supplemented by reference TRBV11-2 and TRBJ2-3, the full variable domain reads EAGVAQSPRYKIIEKRQSVAFWCNPISGHATLYWYQQILGQGPKLLIQFQNNGVVDDSQLPKDRFSAERLKGVDSTLKIQPAKLEDSAVYLCASSLDLGGDTQYFGPGTRLTVL.

This CDR3 is CASSLQGNQDEQFF. CDR3 nucleotides: TGTGCCAGCAGTCTACAGGGAAACCAAGATGAGCAGTTCTTC. This rearrangement joins TRBV6-4 to TRBJ2-1; tentatively, D is TRBD1 (6 bases). Trimming shortened V by 5 bases and J by 8 bases, and 16 bases separated the two germline ends. The length of the CDR3 is 14 residues. In germline, CDR1 is MRHNA, CDR2 SNTAGT.

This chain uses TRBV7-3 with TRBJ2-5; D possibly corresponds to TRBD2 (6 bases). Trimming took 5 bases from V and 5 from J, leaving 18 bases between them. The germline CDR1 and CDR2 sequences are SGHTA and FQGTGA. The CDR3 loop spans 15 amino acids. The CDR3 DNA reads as TGTGCCAGCAGCAACCCTGGGGGGTTGGGGGAGACCCAGTACTTC. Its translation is CASSNPGGLGETQYF.

CDR3: CASSRLAGGGELFF. In DNA form, the CDR3 reads TGTGCCAGCAGTCGCCTAGCGGGGGGCGGGGAGCTGTTTTTT. The chain joins TRBV2 to TRBJ2-2; 11 bases are a match to TRBD2. Looked up from germline, CDR1 is SNHLY and CDR2 is FYNNEI. V lost 5 bases and J lost 7; bases outside the gene matches: 3. The CDR3 sequence is 14 residues long.

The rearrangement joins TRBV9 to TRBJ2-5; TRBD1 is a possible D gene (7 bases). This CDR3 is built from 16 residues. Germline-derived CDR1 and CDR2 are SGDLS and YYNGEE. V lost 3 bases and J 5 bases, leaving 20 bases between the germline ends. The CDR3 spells CASSGRRQGGGETQYF. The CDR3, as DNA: TGTGCCAGCAGCGGGCGAAGACAGGGTGGGGGGGAGACCCAGTACTTC.

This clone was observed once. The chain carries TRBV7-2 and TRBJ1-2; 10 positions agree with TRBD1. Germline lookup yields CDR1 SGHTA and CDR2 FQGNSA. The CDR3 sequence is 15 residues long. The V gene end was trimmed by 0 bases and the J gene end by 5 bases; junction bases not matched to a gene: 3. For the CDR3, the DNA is TGTGCCAGCAGCTTAGCGGGACAGGGGAGGTATGGCTACACCTTC. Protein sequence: CASSLAGQGRYGYTF.

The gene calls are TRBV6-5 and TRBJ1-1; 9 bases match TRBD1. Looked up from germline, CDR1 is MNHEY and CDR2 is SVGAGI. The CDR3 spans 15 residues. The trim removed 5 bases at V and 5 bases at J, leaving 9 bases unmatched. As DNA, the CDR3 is TGTGCCAGCAGTAAAACCCGGGACAGGGTTACTGAAGCTTTCTTT. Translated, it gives CASSKTRDRVTEAFF.

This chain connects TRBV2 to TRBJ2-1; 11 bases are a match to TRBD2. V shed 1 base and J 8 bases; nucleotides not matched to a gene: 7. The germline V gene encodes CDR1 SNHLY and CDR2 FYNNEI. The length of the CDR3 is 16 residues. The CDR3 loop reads CASSEVAGGTFDEQFF. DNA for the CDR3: TGTGCCAGCAGTGAAGTAGCGGGAGGGACCTTTGATGAGCAGTTCTTC.

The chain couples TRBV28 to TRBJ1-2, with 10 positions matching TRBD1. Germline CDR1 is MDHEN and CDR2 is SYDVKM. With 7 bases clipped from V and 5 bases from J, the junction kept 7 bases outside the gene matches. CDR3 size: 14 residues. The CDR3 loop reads CASKTPGQGYGYTF. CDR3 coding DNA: TGTGCCAGCAAGACCCCGGGACAGGGGTATGGCTACACCTTC.

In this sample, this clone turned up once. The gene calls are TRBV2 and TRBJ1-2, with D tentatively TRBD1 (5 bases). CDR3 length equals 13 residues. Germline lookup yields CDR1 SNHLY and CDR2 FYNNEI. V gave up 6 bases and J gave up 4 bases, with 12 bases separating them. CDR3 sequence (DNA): TGTGCCAGCAGCACGACAGAACCCTATGGCTACACCTTC. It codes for CASSTTEPYGYTF.

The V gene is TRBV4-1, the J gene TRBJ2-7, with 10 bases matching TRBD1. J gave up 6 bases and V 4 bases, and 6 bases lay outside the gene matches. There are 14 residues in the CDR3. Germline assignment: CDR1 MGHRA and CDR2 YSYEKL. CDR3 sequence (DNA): TGCGCCAGCAGCCTGGGGACAGGGGTCGGCGAGCAGTACTTC. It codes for CASSLGTGVGEQYF.

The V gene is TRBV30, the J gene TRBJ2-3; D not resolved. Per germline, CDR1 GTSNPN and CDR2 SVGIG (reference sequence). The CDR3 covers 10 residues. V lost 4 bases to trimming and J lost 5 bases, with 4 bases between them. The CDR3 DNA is TGTGCCTGGATCGGAGATACGCAGTATTTT. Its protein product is CAWIGDTQYF.

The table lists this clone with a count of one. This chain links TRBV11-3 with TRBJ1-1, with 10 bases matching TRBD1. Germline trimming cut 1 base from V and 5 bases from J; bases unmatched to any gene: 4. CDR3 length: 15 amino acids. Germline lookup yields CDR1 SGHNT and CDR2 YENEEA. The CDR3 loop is CASSLAGQGETEAFF. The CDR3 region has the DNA TGTGCCAGCAGCTTAGCCGGACAGGGGGAGACTGAAGCTTTCTTT.

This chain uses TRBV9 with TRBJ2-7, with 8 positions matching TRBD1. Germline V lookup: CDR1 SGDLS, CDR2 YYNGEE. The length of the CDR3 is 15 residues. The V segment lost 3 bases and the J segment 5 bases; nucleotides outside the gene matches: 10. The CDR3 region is CASSGGTGVSNEQYF. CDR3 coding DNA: TGTGCCAGCAGCGGAGGGACAGGAGTCTCGAACGAGCAGTACTTC.

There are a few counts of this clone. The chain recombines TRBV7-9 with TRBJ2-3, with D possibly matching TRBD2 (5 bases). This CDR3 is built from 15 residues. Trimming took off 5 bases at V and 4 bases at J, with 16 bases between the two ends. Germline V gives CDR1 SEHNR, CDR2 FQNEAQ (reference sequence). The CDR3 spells CASSHLAPPADTQYF. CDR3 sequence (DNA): TGTGCCAGCAGCCATCTAGCTCCACCCGCAGATACGCAGTATTTT.

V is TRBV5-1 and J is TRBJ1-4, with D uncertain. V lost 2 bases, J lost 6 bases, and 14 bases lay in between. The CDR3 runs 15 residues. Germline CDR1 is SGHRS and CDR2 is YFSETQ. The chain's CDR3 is CASSLQPQLDEKLFF. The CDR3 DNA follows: TGCGCCAGCAGCTTACAGCCACAACTAGATGAAAAACTGTTTTTT. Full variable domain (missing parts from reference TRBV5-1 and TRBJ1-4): KAGVTQTPRYLIKTRGQQVTLSCSPISGHRSVSWYQQTPGQGLQFLFEYFSETQRNKGNFPGRFSGRQFSNSRSEMNVSTLELGDSALYLCASSLQPQLDEKLFFGSGTQLSVL.

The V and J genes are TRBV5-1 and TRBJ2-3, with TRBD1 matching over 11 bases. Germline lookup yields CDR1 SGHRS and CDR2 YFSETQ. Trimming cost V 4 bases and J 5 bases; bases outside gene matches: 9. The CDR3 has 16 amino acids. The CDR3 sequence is CASSRRGQGAGDTQYF. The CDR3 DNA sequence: TGCGCCAGCAGCCGGCGCGGACAGGGGGCTGGAGATACGCAGTATTTT.

The DNA of the CDR3 is TGTGCCAGCAGTGAGAGGACTAGCGGATACAATGAGCAGTTCTTC. It is translated as CASSERTSGYNEQFF. The rearrangement joins TRBV6-1 to TRBJ2-1; 10 bases fit TRBD2. CDR1 MNHNS and CDR2 SASEGT come from the germline V gene. After removal of 3 bases from V and 4 bases from J, the junction contained 3 bases not matched to a gene. The CDR3 has 15 amino acids.

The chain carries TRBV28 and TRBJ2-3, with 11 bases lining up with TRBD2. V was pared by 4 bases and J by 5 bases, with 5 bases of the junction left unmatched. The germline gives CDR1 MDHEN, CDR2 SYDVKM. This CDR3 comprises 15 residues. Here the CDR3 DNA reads TGTGCCAGCAGTTCCGGGACTAGCGGTCTAGATACGCAGTATTTT. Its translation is CASSSGTSGLDTQYF.

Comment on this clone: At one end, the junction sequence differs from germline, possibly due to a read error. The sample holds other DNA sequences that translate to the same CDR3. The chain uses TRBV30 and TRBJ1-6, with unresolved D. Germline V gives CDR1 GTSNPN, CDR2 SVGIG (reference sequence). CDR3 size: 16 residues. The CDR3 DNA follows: TGTGCCTGGAGTCATGAACCCCCAAGAGGTAATTCCCCCCTCCACTTT. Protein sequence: CAWSHEPPRGNSPLHF.